These 18 T cell receptor beta chains were all obtained from the same sample, sequenced in a study of patients and donors after allogeneic stem cell transplantation (TCRdb year 2020). The library was made by RT-PCR. Data came from a NextSeq 550. Using fastp at Q25 and MiXCR, TCRdb reprocessed the public reads and kept productive beta chains. Duplicate CDR3 protein sequences are folded into a single record with the most common DNA and genes. This sample comprises 30,000 to 40,000 distinct CDR3 sequences, more than 35% of them detected only once. The top ten hold just over 75% of the sample. Sequencing was carried out using blood, either unsorted or a sorted T cell fraction (not recorded which). The receptor set was obtained from a human donor who was either an allogeneic HSCT recipient or a stem cell or donor lymphocyte infusion donor (not recorded which). It is not recorded whose cells these are; they may come from a transplant donor.

CDR3 region: CASSYRGMNTEAFF. The DNA for the CDR3 is TGTGCCAGCAGTTACAGGGGGATGAACACTGAAGCTTTCTTT. This chain joins TRBV12-3 or TRBV12-4 and TRBJ1-1; 8 nucleotides line up with TRBD1. This CDR3 comprises 14 residues. With 4 bases clipped from V and 0 bases from J, the junction kept 1 base outside the gene matches.

This rearrangement joins TRBV20-1 to TRBJ1-1; a weak D match, TRBD1 (6 bases). This CDR3 has 14 residues. V was trimmed by 0 bases and J by 2 bases, leaving 10 bases between them. Per germline, CDR1 DFQATT and CDR2 SNEGSKA (reference sequence). In DNA form, the CDR3 reads TGCAGTGCTAGAGACAGGGGCCTTAACACTGAAGCTTTCTTT. Protein product: CSARDRGLNTEAFF.

The V call is TRBV10-3, the J call TRBJ1-2; tentative D call: TRBD1 (6 bases). Germline CDR1 and CDR2: ENHRY and SYGVKD. V was pared by 10 bases and J by 2 bases, with 17 bases between. The CDR3 has 14 amino acids. The CDR3, as DNA: TGTGCCACCAAGGGGGACCAGAACAACTATGGCTACACCTTC. This encodes CATKGDQNNYGYTF.

This clonotype was found a few times. The V gene is TRBV29-1, the J gene TRBJ2-1; no clear D gene. V was cut by 3 bases and J by 0 bases, with 9 bases left in between. This CDR3 is built from 14 residues. Germline V gene data show CDR1 as SQVTM and CDR2 as ANQGSEA. Here the CDR3 DNA reads TGCAGCGTTGATCGGGCTTACTCCTACAATGAGCAGTTCTTC. Its protein is CSVDRAYSYNEQFF.

The chain links TRBV6-5 to TRBJ1-5; TRBD1 matches 8 bases. V dropped 1 base and J dropped 7; count of bases not matched to a gene: 6. Germline CDR1 and CDR2: MNHEY and SVGAGI. The CDR3 is 15 residues long. The CDR3 region has the DNA TGTGCCAGCAGTTACTTCGGACAGGGATTCCAGCCCCAGCATTTT. This gives the protein CASSYFGQGFQPQHF.

The chain carries TRBV4-2 and TRBJ1-5, with a possible D match to TRBD1 (6 bases). Germline CDR1 LGHNA, CDR2 YNFKEQ. This CDR3 is 15 amino acids long. V lost 3 bases to trimming and J lost 0 bases, with 9 bases between them. This CDR3 reads CASSHYRDSNQPQHF. The CDR3 region has the DNA TGTGCCAGCAGCCACTACAGGGATAGCAATCAGCCCCAGCATTTT.

This clonotype was observed a few times. The V and J genes are TRBV3-1 and TRBJ1-2; no reliable D call. V gave up 4 bases and J gave up 2 bases, with 8 bases separating them. Germline V lookup: CDR1 LGHDT, CDR2 YNNKEL (reference sequence). The CDR3 has 13 residues. The CDR3 loop reads CASSPDANYGYTF. The CDR3 DNA reads as TGTGCCAGCAGCCCCGACGCAAACTATGGCTACACCTTC.

This rearrangement joins TRBV10-3 to TRBJ1-2; D is unclear. V shed 2 bases and J shed 14 bases, with 15 bases lying between them. CDR3 size: 12 residues. CDR1 ENHRY and CDR2 SYGVKD come from the germline V gene. CDR3 sequence (DNA): TGTGCCATCAGTGAGGGGCAGTTACATTGGACCTTC. This translates into CAISEGQLHWTF.

This clonotype was found a few times. This chain connects TRBV12-3 or TRBV12-4 to TRBJ2-2; no reliable D call. The CDR3 spans 13 residues. V shed 7 bases and J shed 10 bases, with 16 bases lying between them. The CDR3 region has the DNA TGTGCCAGCATCGAAACCGGCGTGCCGGAGCTGTTTTTT. It yields the protein CASIETGVPELFF.

The chain has TRBV24-1 and TRBJ1-4, with TRBD1 identical over 8 bases. Germline CDR1 and CDR2: KGHDR and SFDVKD. J was trimmed by 4 bases and V by 2 bases; bases with no gene match: 5. The CDR3 extends over 16 amino acids. CDR3 residues: CATSDSTGVGNEKLFF. CDR3 nucleotides: TGTGCCACCAGTGATTCGACAGGGGTTGGTAATGAAAAACTGTTTTTT.

At least ten counts were recorded for this clonotype. The rearrangement joins TRBV12-3 or TRBV12-4 to TRBJ1-2; no reliable D call. This CDR3 is 12 amino acids long. The germline V and J ends were trimmed by 3 bases and 4 bases, with 6 bases remaining between them. The DNA for the CDR3 is TGTGCCAGCAGTTTCTCGAGCTATGGCTACACCTTC. Its protein product is CASSFSSYGYTF.

V gene TRBV20-1 combines with J gene TRBJ2-3, with D tentatively TRBD2 (5 bases). Trimming shortened V by 7 bases and J by 0 bases, and 20 bases separated the two germline ends. CDR1 and CDR2 from the germline V gene are DFQATT and SNEGSKA (reference sequence). The CDR3 sequence is 16 residues long. The chain's CDR3 is CSVLGSTTSSTDTQYF. CDR3 in DNA: TGCAGTGTTTTAGGATCGACTACCTCTAGCACAGATACGCAGTATTTT.

The V and J genes are TRBV6-5 and TRBJ2-7, with D tentatively TRBD1 (5 bases). Germline loops: CDR1 MNHEY, CDR2 SVGAGI. This CDR3 contains 11 residues. The V end lost 6 bases, the J end lost 7 bases, and 10 bases lay between the germline ends. The CDR3 bases are TGTGCCAGCAGCAACTACAGGGAGCAGTACTTC. Protein sequence: CASSNYREQYF.

The J gene is TRBJ1-6, the V gene TRBV12-3 or TRBV12-4; TRBD1 aligns across 8 bases. This CDR3 spans 15 amino acids. V dropped 3 bases and J dropped 14; count of bases not matched to a gene: 12. CDR3 DNA sequence: TGTGCCAGCAGTTTCGGGGCCCAGTCAGGGGGCACCCTCCACTTT. Translating it yields CASSFGAQSGGTLHF.

For the CDR3, the DNA is TGCAGTGCCACAGGGGCGGTGAACACTGAAGCTTTCTTT. This gives the protein CSATGAVNTEAFF. The genes are TRBV20-1 and TRBJ1-1; TRBD1 agrees at 7 bases. This CDR3 is 13 amino acids long. Losses at the gene ends were 6 bases for V and 0 bases for J; bases not matched to a gene: 4. Germline CDR1 is DFQATT and CDR2 is SNEGSKA (reference sequence).

In regard to this clonotype: Mismatch with germline at one junction end may stem from a read error. V is TRBV4-2 and J is TRBJ2-1; unclear D gene. The CDR3 is made up of 15 amino acids. Germline lookup yields CDR1 LGHNA and CDR2 YNFKEQ. The CDR3 DNA follows: TGTGCCAGCAGCCTCCAGACGGGTACCTACGATGAGCAGTTCTTC. It yields the protein CASSLQTGTYDEQFF.

The chain uses TRBV20-1 and TRBJ2-3; 13 bases line up with TRBD2. The CDR3 spans 14 residues. Losses at the gene ends were 5 bases for V and 5 bases for J; bases not matched to a gene: 4. Germline V lookup: CDR1 DFQATT, CDR2 SNEGSKA (reference sequence). This CDR3 reads CSAGLAGVGDTQYF. The CDR3 region has the DNA TGCAGTGCTGGACTAGCGGGAGTGGGAGATACGCAGTATTTT.

A few counts support this clonotype. The chain combines TRBV14 with TRBJ2-3; 10 bases map to TRBD2. The CDR3 spans 17 residues. Germline CDR1 reads SGHDN; CDR2 reads FVKESK. V lost 3 bases, J lost 2 bases, and 8 bases stayed unmatched. The CDR3 sequence is CASSHLLGLAVTDTQYF. The CDR3 nucleotides read TGTGCCAGCAGCCACCTCCTTGGACTAGCGGTCACAGATACGCAGTATTTT.